This TCR beta chain comes out of a study of follicular helper T cells after annual influenza vaccination. General observations from the study: ICOS+CD38+ cTfh clonality change tracked circulating plasmablast frequency change.

Sample time point: 2014-2015 season, pre-vaccination. Adults received seasonal inactivated influenza vaccine, with sorted blood CD4 subsets sequenced before and after. TCRB was sequenced at Survey level resolution. Method: immunoSEQ multiplex PCR; TCRdb's copy keeps in-frame clones and lacks some. The repertoire holds 26,000 or so clones, with approximately 80% as singletons. A note on this clone: Its antigen is still unknown.

This TCR was sampled from an adult who received the influenza vaccine. The starting material was CXCR5+ CD38- circulating T follicular helper cells from blood, obtained on the day of influenza vaccination. Subset described: circulating Tfh, non-naive CD4+CXCR5+PD-1+ (ICOS+CD38+ or ICOS-CD38-).

CDR3 coding DNA: TGCGCCAGCAGCTTGGGGCCGGAGGGGGAGGGCGAAAAACTGTTTTTT. It specifies CASSLGPEGEGEKLFF. This chain links TRBV5-1 with TRBJ1-4; TRBD1 is a possible D gene (6 bases). Trimming removed 0 bases from V and 8 bases from J, with 17 bases in between. The length of the CDR3 is 16 residues. CDR1 and CDR2 (germline): SGHRS, YFSETQ.